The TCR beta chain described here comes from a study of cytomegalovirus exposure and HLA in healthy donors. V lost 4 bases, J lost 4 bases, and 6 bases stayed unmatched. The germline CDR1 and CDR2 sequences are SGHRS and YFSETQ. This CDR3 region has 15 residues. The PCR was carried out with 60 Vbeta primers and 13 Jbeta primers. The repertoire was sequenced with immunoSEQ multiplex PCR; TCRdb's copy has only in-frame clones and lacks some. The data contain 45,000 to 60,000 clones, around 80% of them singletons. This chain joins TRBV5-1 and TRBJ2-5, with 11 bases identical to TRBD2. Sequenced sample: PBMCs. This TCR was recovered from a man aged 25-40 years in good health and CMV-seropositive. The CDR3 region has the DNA TGCGCCAGCAGCGCGGGACTAGCGGCCAGAGAGACCCAGTACTTC. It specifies CASSAGLAARETQYF. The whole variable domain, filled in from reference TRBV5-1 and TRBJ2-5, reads KAGVTQTPRYLIKTRGQQVTLSCSPISGHRSVSWYQQTPGQGLQFLFEYFSETQRNKGNFPGRFSGRQFSNSRSEMNVSTLELGDSALYLCASSAGLAARETQYFGPGTRLLVL.